The following is a TCR beta chain sequence with its context. The sample is drawn from a study of technical replicates of blood from several donors. Clones were sequenced by immunoSEQ multiplex PCR, and TCRdb holds only the in-frame ones, with some missing. The data contain tens of thousands of clones, around 94% of them singletons. The TCR sequence derives from a human donor in good health. The source material was T cells isolated from PBMCs.

The CDR3 protein is CASSLEEQGVSTEAFF. The DNA for the CDR3 is TGTGCCAGCTCACTTGAGGAACAGGGGGTTTCGACTGAAGCTTTCTTT. The rearrangement links TRBV18 to TRBJ1-1; 8 nucleotides agree with TRBD1. With V trimmed by 4 bases and J by 5 bases, 12 bases remained unmatched. There are 16 residues in the CDR3. Germline CDR1 and CDR2: KGHSH and LQKENI. The full variable domain, completed using reference TRBV18 and TRBJ1-1, is NAGVMQNPRHLVRRRGQEARLRCSPMKGHSHVYWYRQLPEEGLKFMVYLQKENIIDESGMPKERFSAEFPKEGPSILRIQQVVRGDSAAYFCASSLEEQGVSTEAFFGQGTRLTVV.